This passage covers 18 T cell receptor beta chains from one sample sequenced in a study of blood T cell repertoires in COVID-19. TCRdb keeps only in-frame clones here, not all; method: immunoSEQ multiplex PCR. The data contain more than 110,000 clones, less than 85% of them singletons. The sequencing sample was made of PBMCs or T cells enriched from blood (not recorded which). Receptor source: a woman aged 18-29 years who had been exposed to COVID-19.

The chain couples TRBV7-2 to TRBJ2-7; 10 bases match TRBD2. CDR1 SGHTA and CDR2 FQGNSA come from the germline V gene. V dropped 1 base and J dropped 6; count of bases not matched to a gene: 6. This CDR3 spans 15 amino acids. CDR3 sequence reads: CASSLESGRAREQYF. In DNA form, the CDR3 reads TGTGCCAGCAGCTTAGAGAGCGGGAGGGCCCGCGAGCAGTACTTC.

This clone was recorded a few times. This sequence joins TRBV4-2 and TRBJ1-1; 7 bases are a match to TRBD1. Trimming removed 4 bases from V and 1 base from J; junction bases left unmatched: 3. The CDR3 runs to 14 residues. Germline CDR1 and CDR2: LGHNA and YNFKEQ. DNA of the CDR3: TGTGCCAGCAGCCCAGGGGGGAAGAACACTGAAGCTTTCTTT. Translation gives CASSPGGKNTEAFF.

V and J are TRBV6-5 and TRBJ1-1, with 12 bases fitting TRBD1. There are 14 residues in the CDR3. V lost 5 bases and J lost 5; bases outside the gene matches: 3. Germline V lookup: CDR1 MNHEY, CDR2 SVGAGI. DNA of the CDR3: TGTGCCAGCAGTACGGGACAGGGGGCGACTGAAGCTTTCTTT. Protein product: CASSTGQGATEAFF.

The chain is built from TRBV2 and TRBJ1-2; D is perhaps TRBD1 (6 bases). The CDR3 sequence is 15 residues long. Germline-derived CDR1 and CDR2 are SNHLY and FYNNEI. V was clipped by 0 bases and J by 4 bases, with 12 bases between them. The CDR3 loop reads CASSEAGTGFYGYTF. In DNA, the CDR3 is TGTGCCAGCAGTGAAGCCGGAACAGGGTTCTATGGCTACACCTTC.

The chain joins TRBV9 to TRBJ2-3, with 8 nucleotides matching TRBD2. Per the germline V gene, CDR1 is SGDLS and CDR2 is YYNGEE. The CDR3 has 14 amino acids. Trimming cost V 2 bases and J 1 base; bases outside gene matches: 0. The CDR3 DNA sequence: TGTGCCAGCAGCGTGACTAGCGGCACAGATACGCAGTATTTT. Its protein is CASSVTSGTDTQYF.

The V call is TRBV30, the J call TRBJ1-2; the D gene is possibly TRBD1 (5 bases). The CDR3 has 15 amino acids. With 4 bases removed from V and 2 bases from J, the gap between germline ends came to 17 bases. Germline V lookup: CDR1 GTSNPN, CDR2 SVGIG (reference sequence). The CDR3 spells CAWIPKKGLNYGYTF. CDR3 DNA: TGTGCCTGGATACCCAAAAAGGGGTTAAACTATGGCTACACCTTC. Full variable domain (remainder filled in from reference TRBV30 and TRBJ1-2): SQTIHQWPATLVQPVGSPLSLECTVEGTSNPNLYWYRQAAGRGLQLLFYSVGIGQISSEVPQNLSASRPQDRQFILSSKKLLLSDSGFYLCAWIPKKGLNYGYTFGSGTRLTVV.

The J gene is TRBJ2-2, the V gene TRBV4-3; 9 bases align to TRBD2. Germline CDR1 is LGHNA and CDR2 is YSLEER. V shed 0 bases, J shed 4 bases, and the junction held 9 bases outside the gene matches. The CDR3 runs to 18 residues. The CDR3 protein is CASSQELGGRAVTGELFF. CDR3 DNA: TGCGCCAGCAGCCAAGAATTAGGCGGGAGGGCCGTCACCGGGGAGCTGTTTTTT.

The chain combines TRBV5-4 with TRBJ2-1, with 8 bases aligning to TRBD2. V was pared by 4 bases and J by 3 bases, with 9 bases of the junction left unmatched. Germline V gene sequence: CDR1 SGHNT, CDR2 YYREEE (reference sequence). This CDR3 is 16 amino acids long. This CDR3 is CASSPKAGGNYNEQFF. The CDR3 nucleotides are TGTGCCAGCAGCCCAAAGGCGGGAGGAAACTACAATGAGCAGTTCTTC.

The rearrangement links TRBV5-1 to TRBJ1-2, with TRBD1 identical over 9 bases. J was trimmed by 8 bases and V by 3 bases; bases with no gene match: 17. Germline V gene sequence: CDR1 SGHRS, CDR2 YFSETQ. The CDR3 extends over 17 amino acids. The CDR3 is CASSSTPGQGMMGGYTF. The CDR3 DNA follows: TGCGCCAGCAGCTCAACGCCGGGACAGGGAATGATGGGCGGCTACACCTTC.

The chain employs TRBV18 and TRBJ2-2; 10 bases agree with TRBD2. V gave up 0 bases and J gave up 5 bases; unmatched junction bases: 6. Germline lookup yields CDR1 KGHSH and CDR2 LQKENI. This CDR3 has 17 residues. CDR3 sequence reads: CASSPPLAGGGTGELFF. The DNA of the CDR3 is TGTGCCAGCTCACCACCGTTAGCGGGAGGTGGTACCGGGGAGCTGTTTTTT.

This chain connects TRBV3-1 (or the pseudogene TRBV3-2) to TRBJ1-5; D gene ambiguous. The germline gives CDR1 LGHDT, CDR2 YNNKEL (reference sequence). Deletions cut 3 bases from V and 0 bases from J, with 9 bases between. The CDR3 length is 15 residues. CDR3 residues: CASSQGTYSNQPQHF. CDR3 coding DNA: TGTGCCAGCAGCCAGGGCACCTATAGCAATCAGCCCCAGCATTTT.

This clone was detected only once. This CDR3 is also generated by other DNA sequences in the sample. This sequence joins TRBV28 and TRBJ2-5; 9 bases agree with TRBD2. This CDR3 is built from 15 residues. Germline CDR1 MDHEN, CDR2 SYDVKM. The V and J ends lost 3 bases and 2 bases, in that order; junction bases with no gene match: 4. The CDR3 sequence: CASSLTSGGQETQYF. The CDR3 bases are TGTGCCAGCAGTTTGACTAGCGGAGGGCAAGAGACCCAGTACTTC. The whole variable domain, remainder taken from reference TRBV28 and TRBJ2-5, is DVKVTQSSRYLVKRTGEKVFLECVQDMDHENMFWYRQDPGLGLRLIYFSYDVKMKEKGDIPEGYSVSREKKERFSLILESASTNQTSMYLCASSLTSGGQETQYFGPGTRLLVL.

The chain recombines TRBV12-3 or TRBV12-4 with TRBJ1-2; no reliable D call. Trimming shortened V by 2 bases and J by 4 bases, and 5 bases separated the two germline ends. The CDR3 spans 12 residues. CDR3: CASSLWAYGYTF. The CDR3 DNA reads as TGTGCCAGCAGTTTATGGGCCTATGGCTACACCTTC.

This rearrangement joins TRBV15 to TRBJ2-5, with D maybe TRBD1 (5 bases). V lost 2 bases to trimming and J lost 3 bases, with 13 bases between them. In germline, CDR1 is LNHNV, CDR2 YYDKDF (reference sequence). This CDR3 spans 15 amino acids. The CDR3 DNA sequence: TGTGCCACCAGCAGAAACAGGTTACCTGAAGAGACCCAGTACTTC. It encodes CATSRNRLPEETQYF.

The chain joins TRBV6-4 to TRBJ2-3, with TRBD1 identical over 9 bases. The trim removed 2 bases at V and 3 bases at J, leaving 3 bases unmatched. This CDR3 contains 15 residues. Germline V gene sequence: CDR1 MRHNA, CDR2 SNTAGT. CDR3 coding DNA: TGTGCCAGCAGTGACGGGACAGGGTGGACAGATACGCAGTATTTT. Translation: CASSDGTGWTDTQYF.

This clone was recorded once. A single base separates this from a much larger clone, so it may be a read error. The chain couples TRBV2 to TRBJ1-1, with D maybe TRBD1 (6 bases). CDR1 is SNHLY, CDR2 FYNNEI, per germline. CDR3 length: 13 amino acids. V lost 7 bases to trimming and J lost 1 base, with 10 bases between them. CDR3 DNA: TGTGCCAGCAATTTACAGGGGAACACTGAAGCTTTCTTT. Its translation: CASNLQGNTEAFF.

This chain uses TRBV12-2 with TRBJ1-4; the listed D gene, TRBD1, was not tested against the DNA. TRBV12-2 is termed a pseudogene. CDR3 size: 16 residues. The CDR3 loop is CASRLVPGAANEKLFF. The DNA of the CDR3 is TGTGCAAGTCGCTTAGTCCCAGGGGCGGCTAATGAAAAACTGTTTTTT.

The chain uses TRBV27 and TRBJ2-1, with 8 bases matching TRBD1. CDR3 length: 13 amino acids. Germline V gives CDR1 MNHEY, CDR2 SMNVEV (reference sequence). Trimming cost V 4 bases and J 8 bases; bases outside gene matches: 4. For the CDR3, the DNA is TGTGCCAGCAGTTACGGACAGGGCGATGAGCAGTTCTTC. Amino acids: CASSYGQGDEQFF.